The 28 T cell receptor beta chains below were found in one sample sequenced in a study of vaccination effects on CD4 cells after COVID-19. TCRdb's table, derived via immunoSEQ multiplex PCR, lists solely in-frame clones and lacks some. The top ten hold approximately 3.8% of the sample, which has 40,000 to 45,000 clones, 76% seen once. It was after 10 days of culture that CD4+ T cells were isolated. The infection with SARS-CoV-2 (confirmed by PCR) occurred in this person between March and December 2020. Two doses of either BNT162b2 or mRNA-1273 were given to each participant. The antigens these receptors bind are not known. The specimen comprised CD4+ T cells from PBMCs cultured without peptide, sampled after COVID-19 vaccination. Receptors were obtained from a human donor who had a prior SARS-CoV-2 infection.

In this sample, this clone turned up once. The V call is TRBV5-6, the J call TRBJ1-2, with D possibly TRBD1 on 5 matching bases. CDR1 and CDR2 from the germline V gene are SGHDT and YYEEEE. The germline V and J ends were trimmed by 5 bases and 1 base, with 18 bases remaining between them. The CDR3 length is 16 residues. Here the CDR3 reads CASRGWYLGRNYGYTF. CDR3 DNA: TGTGCCAGCAGGGGTTGGTATCTGGGGCGTAACTATGGCTACACCTTC. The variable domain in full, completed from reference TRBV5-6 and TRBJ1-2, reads DAGVTQSPTHLIKTRGQQVTLRCSPKSGHDTVSWYQQALGQGPQFIFQYYEEEERQRGNFPDRFSGHQFPNYSSELNVNALLLGDSALYLCASRGWYLGRNYGYTFGSGTRLTVV.

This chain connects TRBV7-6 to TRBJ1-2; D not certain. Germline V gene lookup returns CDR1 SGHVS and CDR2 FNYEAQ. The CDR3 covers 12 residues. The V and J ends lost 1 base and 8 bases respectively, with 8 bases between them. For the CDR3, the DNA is TGTGCCAGCAGCTTAGACCTGCGGGGCTACACCTTC. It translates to CASSLDLRGYTF. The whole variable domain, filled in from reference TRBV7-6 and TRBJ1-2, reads GAGVSQSPRYKVTKRGQDVALRCDPISGHVSLYWYRQALGQGPEFLTYFNYEAQQDKSGLPNDRFSAERPEGSISTLTIQRTEQRDSAMYRCASSLDLRGYTFGSGTRLTVV.

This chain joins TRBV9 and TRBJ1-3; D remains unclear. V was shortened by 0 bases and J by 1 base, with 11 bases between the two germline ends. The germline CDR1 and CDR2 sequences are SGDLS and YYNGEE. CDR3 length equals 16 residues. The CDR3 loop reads CASSVGGRTSGNTIYF. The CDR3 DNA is TGTGCCAGCAGCGTAGGCGGACGGACTTCTGGAAACACCATATATTTT.

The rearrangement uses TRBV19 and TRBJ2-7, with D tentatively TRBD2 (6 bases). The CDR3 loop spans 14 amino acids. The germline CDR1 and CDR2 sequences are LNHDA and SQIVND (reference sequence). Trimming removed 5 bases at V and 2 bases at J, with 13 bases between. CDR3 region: CASSALGRTYEQYF. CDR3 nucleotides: TGTGCCAGTAGTGCTCTCGGGAGAACCTACGAGCAGTACTTC.

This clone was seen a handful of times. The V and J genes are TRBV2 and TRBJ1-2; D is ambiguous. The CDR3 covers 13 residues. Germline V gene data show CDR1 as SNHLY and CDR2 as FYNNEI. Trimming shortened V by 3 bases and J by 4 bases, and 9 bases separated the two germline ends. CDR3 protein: CASSDSAGYGYTF. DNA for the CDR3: TGTGCCAGCAGTGACAGCGCCGGCTATGGCTACACCTTC.

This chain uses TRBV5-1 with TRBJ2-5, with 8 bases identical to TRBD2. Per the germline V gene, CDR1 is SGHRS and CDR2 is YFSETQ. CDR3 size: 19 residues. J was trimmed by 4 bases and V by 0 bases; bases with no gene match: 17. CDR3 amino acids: CASSLGWTSQTGKRETQYF. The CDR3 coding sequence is TGCGCCAGCAGCTTGGGCTGGACTAGCCAGACGGGGAAAAGAGAGACCCAGTACTTC.

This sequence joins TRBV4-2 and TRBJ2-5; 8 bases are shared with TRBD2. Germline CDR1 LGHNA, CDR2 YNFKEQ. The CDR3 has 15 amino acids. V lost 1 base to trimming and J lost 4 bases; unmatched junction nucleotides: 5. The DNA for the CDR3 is TGTGCCAGCAGCCAAGTCGGTACTAGCGGAGAGACCCAGTACTTC. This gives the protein CASSQVGTSGETQYF.

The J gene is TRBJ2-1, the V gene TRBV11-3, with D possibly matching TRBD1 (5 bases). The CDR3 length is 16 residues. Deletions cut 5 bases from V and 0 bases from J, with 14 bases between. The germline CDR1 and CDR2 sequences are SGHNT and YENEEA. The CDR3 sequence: CASSPDGRASYNEQFF. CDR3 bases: TGTGCCAGCAGCCCTGACGGCAGGGCCTCCTACAATGAGCAGTTCTTC. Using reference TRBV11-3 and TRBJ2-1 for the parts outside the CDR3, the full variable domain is EAGVVQSPRYKIIEKKQPVAFWCNPISGHNTLYWYLQNLGQGPELLIRYENEEAVDDSQLPKDRFSAERLKGVDSTLKIQPAELGDSAVYLCASSPDGRASYNEQFFGPGTRLTVL.

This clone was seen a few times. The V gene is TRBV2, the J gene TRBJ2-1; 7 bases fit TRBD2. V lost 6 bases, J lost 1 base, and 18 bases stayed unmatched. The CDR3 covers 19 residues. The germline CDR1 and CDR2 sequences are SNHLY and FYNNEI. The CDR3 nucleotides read TGTGCCAGCAGGGGTACAGGAAGGGTTGCGGGAGCTTCCTACAATGAGCAGTTCTTC. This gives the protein CASRGTGRVAGASYNEQFF.

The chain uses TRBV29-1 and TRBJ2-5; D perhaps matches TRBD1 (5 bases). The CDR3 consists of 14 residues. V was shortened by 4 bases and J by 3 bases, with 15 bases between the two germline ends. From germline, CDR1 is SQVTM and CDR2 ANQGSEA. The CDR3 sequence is CSVAPRQLKETQYF. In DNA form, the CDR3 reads TGCAGCGTTGCCCCCAGACAGCTGAAAGAGACCCAGTACTTC.

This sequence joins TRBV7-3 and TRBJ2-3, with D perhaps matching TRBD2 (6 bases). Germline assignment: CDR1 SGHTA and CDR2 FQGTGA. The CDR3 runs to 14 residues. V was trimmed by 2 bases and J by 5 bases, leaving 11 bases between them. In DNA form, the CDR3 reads TGTGCCAGCAGCTTAGGAGGGTTCTTAGATACGCAGTATTTT. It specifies CASSLGGFLDTQYF.

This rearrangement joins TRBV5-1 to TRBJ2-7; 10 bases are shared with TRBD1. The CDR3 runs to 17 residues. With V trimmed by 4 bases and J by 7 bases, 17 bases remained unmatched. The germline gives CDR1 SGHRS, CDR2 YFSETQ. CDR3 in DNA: TGCGCCAGCAGCAAACACCCGGGACAGGGGAATATCGGGGAGCAGTACTTC. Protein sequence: CASSKHPGQGNIGEQYF.

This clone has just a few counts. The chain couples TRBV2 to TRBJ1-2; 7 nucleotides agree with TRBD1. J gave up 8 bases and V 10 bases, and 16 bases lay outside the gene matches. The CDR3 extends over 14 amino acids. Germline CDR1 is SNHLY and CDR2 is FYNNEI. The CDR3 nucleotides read TGTGCCACCAAAGGGAACAGGGGAGTGGGCGGCTACACCTTC. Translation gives CATKGNRGVGGYTF.

CDR3 DNA: TGCAGCGGCGGGGGAGCAGATACGCAGTATTTT. Amino acid sequence: CSGGGADTQYF. The V gene is TRBV29-1, the J gene TRBJ2-3; 7 nucleotides align to TRBD2. The junction had 2 bases not matched to a gene; V was cut back by 7 bases and J by 4 bases. This CDR3 region has 11 residues. The germline V gene has CDR1 SQVTM and CDR2 ANQGSEA.

The CDR3 sequence: CASSSGVIFGQFNYGYTF. For the CDR3, the DNA is TGTGCCAGCTCATCAGGAGTGATCTTCGGACAGTTTAACTATGGCTACACCTTC. V and J are TRBV18 and TRBJ1-2; the D gene is possibly TRBD1 (6 bases). Germline loops: CDR1 KGHSH, CDR2 LQKENI. This CDR3 is built from 18 residues. V was cut by 5 bases and J by 1 base, with 23 bases left in between.

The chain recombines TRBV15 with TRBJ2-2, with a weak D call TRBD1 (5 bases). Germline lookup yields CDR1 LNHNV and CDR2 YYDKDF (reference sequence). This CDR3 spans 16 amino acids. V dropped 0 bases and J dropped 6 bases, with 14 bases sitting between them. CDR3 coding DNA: TGTGCCACCAGCAGAGAAGGGCAGGGCACCCCCGGGGAGCTGTTTTTT. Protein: CATSREGQGTPGELFF.

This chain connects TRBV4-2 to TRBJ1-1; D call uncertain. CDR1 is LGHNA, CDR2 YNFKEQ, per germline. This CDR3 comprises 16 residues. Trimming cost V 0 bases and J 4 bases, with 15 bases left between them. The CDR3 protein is CASSQDAAFKGTEAFF. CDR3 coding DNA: TGTGCCAGCAGCCAAGATGCGGCATTTAAGGGCACTGAAGCTTTCTTT.

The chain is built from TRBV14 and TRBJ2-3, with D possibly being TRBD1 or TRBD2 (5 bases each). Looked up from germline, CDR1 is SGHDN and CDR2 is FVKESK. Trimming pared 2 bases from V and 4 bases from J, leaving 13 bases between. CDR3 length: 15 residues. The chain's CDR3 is CASSQWGLRADTQYF. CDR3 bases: TGTGCCAGCAGCCAATGGGGGTTGCGGGCAGATACGCAGTATTTT.

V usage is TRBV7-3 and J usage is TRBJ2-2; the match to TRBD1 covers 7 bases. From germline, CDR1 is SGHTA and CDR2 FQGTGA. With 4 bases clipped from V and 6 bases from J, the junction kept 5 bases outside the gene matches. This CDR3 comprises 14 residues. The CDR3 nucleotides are TGTGCCAGCAGCTCTTCACAGGGGTCCGGGGAGCTGTTTTTT. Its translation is CASSSSQGSGELFF.

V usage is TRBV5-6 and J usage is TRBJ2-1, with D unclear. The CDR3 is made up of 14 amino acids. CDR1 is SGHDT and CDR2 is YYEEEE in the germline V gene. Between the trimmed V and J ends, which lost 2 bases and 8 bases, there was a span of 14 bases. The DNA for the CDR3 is TGTGCCAGCAGCTTCGGCGGACGTCTTGATGAGCAGTTCTTC. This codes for CASSFGGRLDEQFF.

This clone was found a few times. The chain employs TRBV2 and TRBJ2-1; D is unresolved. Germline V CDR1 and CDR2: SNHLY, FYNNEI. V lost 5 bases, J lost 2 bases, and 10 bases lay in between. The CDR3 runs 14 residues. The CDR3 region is CASSQQAPYNEQFF. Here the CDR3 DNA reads TGTGCCAGCAGTCAGCAGGCCCCCTACAATGAGCAGTTCTTC.

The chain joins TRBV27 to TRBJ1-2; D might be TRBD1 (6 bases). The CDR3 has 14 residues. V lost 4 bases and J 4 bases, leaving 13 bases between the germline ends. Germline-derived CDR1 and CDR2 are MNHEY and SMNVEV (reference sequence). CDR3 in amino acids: CASSSRQAIYGYTF. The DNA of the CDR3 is TGTGCCAGCAGTTCAAGACAGGCTATCTATGGCTACACCTTC.

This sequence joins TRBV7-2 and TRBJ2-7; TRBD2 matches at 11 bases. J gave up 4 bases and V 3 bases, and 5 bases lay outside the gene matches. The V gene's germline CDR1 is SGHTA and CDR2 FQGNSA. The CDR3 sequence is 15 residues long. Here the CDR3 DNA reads TGTGCCAGCAGCTTTATAGCGGGGGGGCGTTACGAGCAGTACTTC. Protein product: CASSFIAGGRYEQYF.

The CDR3 DNA reads TGTGCCAGCAGCTTGGGACTAGCGAGCTCCTACGAGCAGTACTTC. It encodes CASSLGLASSYEQYF. This chain links TRBV5-6 with TRBJ2-7, with TRBD2 matching over 8 bases. The ends lost 0 bases at V and 0 bases at J; junction bases unmatched: 2. CDR1 SGHDT and CDR2 YYEEEE come from the germline V gene. This CDR3 is built from 15 residues.

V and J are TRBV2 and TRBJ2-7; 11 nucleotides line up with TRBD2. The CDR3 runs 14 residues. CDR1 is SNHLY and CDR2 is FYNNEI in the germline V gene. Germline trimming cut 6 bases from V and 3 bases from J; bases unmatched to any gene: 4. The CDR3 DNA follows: TGTGCCAGCAGACTAGCGGGGGACTTCTACGAGCAGTACTTC. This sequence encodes CASRLAGDFYEQYF.

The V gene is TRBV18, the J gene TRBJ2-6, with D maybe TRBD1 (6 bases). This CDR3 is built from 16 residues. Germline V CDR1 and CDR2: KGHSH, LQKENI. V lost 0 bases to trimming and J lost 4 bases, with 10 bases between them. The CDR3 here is CASSPPQGTGANVLTF. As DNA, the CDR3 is TGTGCCAGCTCACCACCTCAGGGGACCGGGGCCAACGTCCTGACTTTC.

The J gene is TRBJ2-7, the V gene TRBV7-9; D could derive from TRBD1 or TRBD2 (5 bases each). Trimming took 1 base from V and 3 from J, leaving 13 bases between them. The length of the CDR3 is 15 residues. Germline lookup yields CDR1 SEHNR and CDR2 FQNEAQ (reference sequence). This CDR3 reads CASSLETGTHYEQYF. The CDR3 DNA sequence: TGTGCCAGCAGCTTAGAGACCGGGACCCACTACGAGCAGTACTTC.

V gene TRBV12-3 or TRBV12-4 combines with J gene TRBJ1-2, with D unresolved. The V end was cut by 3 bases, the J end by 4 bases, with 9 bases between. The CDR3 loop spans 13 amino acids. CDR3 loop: CASSFLRGYGYTF. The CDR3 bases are TGTGCCAGCAGTTTTCTACGGGGCTATGGCTACACCTTC.